The rows below give T cell receptor beta chains drawn from one sample of a study of cytomegalovirus exposure and HLA in healthy donors. The table came from immunoSEQ multiplex PCR; TCRdb's copy has only in-frame clones and leaves some out. The table records 150,000 to 200,000 clones, more than 60% of them present only once. The sequenced sample consisted of PBMCs. Source of these receptors: a woman aged 35 to 49 in good health and CMV-seropositive. Each CDR3 is given with its conserved first and last residue. D genes are given only for firm matches. Not every row has a clone size; where given, it reads once, few, many or a size class.

J,size,V,D,CDR3,DNA
TRBJ2-1,NA,TRBV19,NA,CASSIRGGNYNEQFF,TGTGCCAGTAGTATTAGGGGCGGGAACTACAATGAGCAGTTCTTC
TRBJ2-2,few,TRBV11-1,TRBD1,CASSQDRHSGELFF,TGTGCCAGCAGTCAGGACAGGCATAGCGGGGAGCTGTTTTTT
TRBJ1-1,NA,TRBV6-1,TRBD1,CASSDLGQGNTEAFF,TGTGCCAGCAGTGACCTGGGACAGGGGAACACTGAAGCTTTCTTT
TRBJ2-7,NA,TRBV28,NA,CASSLGTRVPYEQYF,TGTGCCAGCAGTTTAGGGACAAGGGTCCCCTACGAGCAGTACTTC
TRBJ2-7,NA,TRBV11-2,NA,CASSLWSGQYF,TGTGCCAGCAGCTTATGGTCGGGGCAGTACTTC
TRBJ2-7,NA,TRBV7-2,NA,CASSLGRDSPYEQYF,TGTGCCAGCAGCTTAGGAAGAGACAGCCCCTACGAGCAGTACTTC
TRBJ2-1,NA,TRBV9,NA,CASSRLSSYNEQFF,TGTGCCAGTTCTCGCCTCAGCTCCTACAATGAGCAGTTCTTC
TRBJ2-5,NA,TRBV28,NA,CASRIPGQETQYF,TGTGCCAGCCGTATCCCCGGGCAAGAGACCCAGTACTTC
TRBJ1-4,NA,TRBV7-9,TRBD1,CASSLSGTGGPNEKLFF,TGTGCCAGCAGCTTATCCGGGACAGGGGGTCCCAATGAAAAACTGTTTTTT
TRBJ1-1,NA,TRBV6-1,TRBD1,CASGRDRALNTEAFF,TGTGCCAGTGGACGGGACAGGGCATTGAACACTGAAGCTTTCTTT
TRBJ2-7,NA,TRBV19,TRBD1,CASSRDRSYEQYF,TGTGCCAGTAGTAGGGACAGGTCCTACGAGCAGTACTTC
TRBJ2-3,NA,TRBV7-9,NA,CASSHQGSFVDTQYF,TGTGCCAGCAGCCACCAGGGGTCCTTTGTAGATACGCAGTATTTT
TRBJ2-7,NA,TRBV2,TRBD2,CASSEGGRANLYEQYF,TGTGCCAGCAGTGAAGGAGGGAGGGCAAACCTATACGAGCAGTACTTC
TRBJ2-3,NA,TRBV7-3,NA,CASKQASTDTQYF,TGTGCCAGCAAGCAGGCTAGCACAGATACGCAGTATTTT
TRBJ2-5,few,TRBV18,TRBD1,CASSQRGQLQETQYF,TGTGCCAGCTCTCAAAGGGGACAGCTCCAAGAGACCCAGTACTTC
TRBJ1-2,NA,TRBV7-2,NA,CATSTGGGYTF,TGTGCCACCTCGACCGGCGGGGGCTACACCTTC
TRBJ1-3,NA,TRBV28,NA,CASSFRGQGRSGNTIYF,TGTGCCAGCAGTTTCAGGGGCCAGGGGCGATCTGGAAACACCATATATTTT